The entry below gives a single T cell receptor (beta chain) sequence along with its context. Antigen unknown. This sample is drawn from a study of cytomegalovirus exposure and HLA in healthy donors. General study points: HLA alleles showed associations with about 17,000 TCR beta sequences in a later analysis, at a 0.05 false discovery rate. Presence/absence results assume similar sequencing depth per donor, which may not hold. The records held CMV serostatus as the only immune exposure information.

Primers: 60 Vbeta forward and 13 Jbeta reverse. Repertoires were generated with immunoSEQ multiplex PCR, while TCRdb's copy carries only in-frame clones and drops some. The table lists 100,000 to 150,000 clones, with about 0.93% in the top ten. Each of the donors was a healthy bone marrow donor. The CDR3 covers 12 residues. V lost 5 bases and J lost 8, with 12 bases in between. CDR1 PRHDT and CDR2 FYEKMQ come from the germline V gene (reference sequence). V gene TRBV13 combines with J gene TRBJ1-2; D might be TRBD1 (5 bases). This TCR was recovered from a man aged 18 to 29 in good health and CMV-seronegative. Source material: PBMCs. The CDR3 sequence is CASSRGGSGYTF. As DNA, the CDR3 is TGTGCCAGCAGCCGCGGGGGGAGCGGCTACACCTTC.